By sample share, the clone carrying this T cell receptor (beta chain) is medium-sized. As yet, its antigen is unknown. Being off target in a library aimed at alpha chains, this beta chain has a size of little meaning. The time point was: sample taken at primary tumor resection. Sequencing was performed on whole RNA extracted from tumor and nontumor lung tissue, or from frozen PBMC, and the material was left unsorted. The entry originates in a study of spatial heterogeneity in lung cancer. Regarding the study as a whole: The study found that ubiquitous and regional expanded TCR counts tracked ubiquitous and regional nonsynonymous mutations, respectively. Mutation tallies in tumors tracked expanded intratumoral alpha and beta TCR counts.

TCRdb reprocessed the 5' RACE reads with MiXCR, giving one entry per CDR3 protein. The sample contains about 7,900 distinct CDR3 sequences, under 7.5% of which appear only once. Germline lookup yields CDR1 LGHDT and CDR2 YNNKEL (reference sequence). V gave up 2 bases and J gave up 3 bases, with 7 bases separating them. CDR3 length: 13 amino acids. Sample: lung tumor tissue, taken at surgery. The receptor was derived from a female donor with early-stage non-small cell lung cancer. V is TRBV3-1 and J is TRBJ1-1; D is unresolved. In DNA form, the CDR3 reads TGTGCCAGCAGCCAACAGAGTTACACTGAAGCTTTCTTT. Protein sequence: CASSQQSYTEAFF.